What follows are 11 T cell receptor beta chains derived from one specimen sequenced in a study of T cell repertoires in ileal Crohn's disease. The repertoire was sequenced with immunoSEQ multiplex PCR; TCRdb's copy has only in-frame clones and lacks some. The sample includes 5,000 to 5,500 clones, over 70% seen only once; the top ten take 26%. Sequences were obtained from ileal tissue. The receptors originated from an adult with Crohn's disease.

The J gene is TRBJ2-7, the V gene TRBV28, with D possibly TRBD2 on 7 matching bases. Germline CDR1 reads MDHEN; CDR2 reads SYDVKM. The V end was cut by 6 bases, the J end by 4 bases, with 19 bases between. This CDR3 comprises 15 residues. For the CDR3, the DNA is TGTGCCAGCAGCGCCCCGGGGGGCGCAACATACGAGCAGTACTTC. Translation: CASSAPGGATYEQYF.

This chain uses TRBV28 with TRBJ2-7; maybe TRBD2 (6 bases). The CDR3 extends over 14 amino acids. Germline V gives CDR1 MDHEN, CDR2 SYDVKM. V was clipped by 5 bases and J by 6 bases, with 17 bases between them. CDR3 sequence: CASSPGRLEGEQYF. The CDR3 bases are TGTGCCAGCAGTCCCGGACGCCTGGAGGGCGAGCAGTACTTC.

This clone was detected once. CDR3 protein: CASSQGQGLGYTF. Here the CDR3 DNA reads TGCGCCAGCAGCCAGGGACAGGGGTTAGGCTACACCTTC. The V and J genes are TRBV5-1 and TRBJ1-2; the match to TRBD1 covers 10 bases. The CDR3 is made up of 13 amino acids. The V gene's germline CDR1 is SGHRS and CDR2 YFSETQ. The V gene end was trimmed by 4 bases and the J gene end by 8 bases; junction bases not matched to a gene: 5.

The rearrangement links TRBV2 to TRBJ1-3; unclear D gene. From germline, CDR1 is SNHLY and CDR2 FYNNEI. The CDR3 consists of 12 residues. V shed 8 bases and J shed 4 bases, with 9 bases lying between them. CDR3 nucleotides: TGTGCCAGCCGAATTGGCGGAAACACCATATATTTT. This sequence encodes CASRIGGNTIYF.

The chain employs TRBV4-1 and TRBJ2-3; 14 bases fit TRBD2. The CDR3 loop spans 17 amino acids. Germline assignment: CDR1 MGHRA and CDR2 YSYEKL. V was pared by 6 bases and J by 1 base, with 6 bases of the junction left unmatched. DNA of the CDR3: TGCGCCAGCAGGCCGGGACTAGCGGGGGCCCGCACAGATACGCAGTATTTT. This encodes CASRPGLAGARTDTQYF.

The chain recombines TRBV28 with TRBJ2-3; D remains ambiguous. Per germline, CDR1 MDHEN and CDR2 SYDVKM. The CDR3 runs to 16 residues. Trimming removed 4 bases from V and 0 bases from J, with 14 bases in between. CDR3 nucleotides: TGTGCCAGCAGTTCCCCCCGAGACTCTAGCACAGATACGCAGTATTTT. This encodes CASSSPRDSSTDTQYF.

The chain recombines TRBV5-1 with TRBJ2-2; 7 bases align to TRBD1. Trimming removed 6 bases from V and 4 bases from J; junction bases left unmatched: 9. The CDR3 extends over 15 amino acids. Germline loops: CDR1 SGHRS, CDR2 YFSETQ. The CDR3 coding sequence is TGCGCCAGCATGCTACAGGGGAAGGCCACCGGGGAGCTGTTTTTT. Its protein is CASMLQGKATGELFF.

CDR3 region: CASSQSRGPTDTQYF. The DNA of the CDR3 is TGTGCCAGCAGTCAGAGCAGGGGGCCGACAGATACGCAGTATTTT. This chain connects TRBV27 to TRBJ2-3; 8 bases are shared with TRBD1. V dropped 5 bases and J dropped 3; count of bases not matched to a gene: 7. Looked up from germline, CDR1 is MNHEY and CDR2 is SMNVEV (reference sequence). CDR3 size: 15 residues.

The V gene is TRBV5-6, the J gene TRBJ2-5; 9 nucleotides align to TRBD1. CDR1 and CDR2 from the germline V gene are SGHDT and YYEEEE. The CDR3 is 16 amino acids. V lost 0 bases and J lost 5; bases outside the gene matches: 8. The CDR3 coding sequence is TGTGCCAGCAGCTTGGGGCCGACAGGGGGGAGGGAGACCCAGTACTTC. Encoded protein: CASSLGPTGGRETQYF.

The table lists this clone with a few counts. CDR3 sequence (DNA): TGTGCCAGCAGTCCCCAGGGTCGGCGCACTGAAGCTTTCTTT. Translating it yields CASSPQGRRTEAFF. This sequence joins TRBV6-1 and TRBJ1-1; the D gene is possibly TRBD1 (5 bases). The CDR3 totals 14 residues. Germline V CDR1 and CDR2: MNHNS, SASEGT. Trimming pared 5 bases from V and 4 bases from J, leaving 14 bases between.

This chain links TRBV5-4 with TRBJ1-2; no definite D call. The CDR3 contains 16 residues. Trimming shortened V by 0 bases and J by 0 bases, and 12 bases separated the two germline ends. CDR1 is SGHNT, CDR2 YYREEE, per germline (reference sequence). Here the CDR3 reads CASSLGPLPSNYGYTF. As DNA, the CDR3 is TGTGCCAGCAGCTTGGGGCCGTTACCATCTAACTATGGCTACACCTTC.